This TCR beta chain was sequenced in a study of blood T cell repertoires in COVID-19. TCRdb's copy holds only in-frame clones and misses some; the assay was immunoSEQ multiplex PCR. The table includes 250,000 or so clones, 80% to 90% detected once. J lost 4 bases, V lost 6 bases, and 25 bases had no gene match. The CDR3 covers 22 residues. Germline V lookup: CDR1 MDHEN, CDR2 SYDVKM. The sequencing input was PBMCs or T cells enriched from blood (not recorded which). The clonotype originates from a man aged 35 to 55 who had recovered from COVID-19. The V call is TRBV28, the J call TRBJ2-5; 14 bases agree with TRBD2. CDR3 bases: TGTGCCAGCAGCCATTCTCTCCTACCGGGACTAGCGGGAGTTGGAGTCGTAGAGACCCAGTACTTC. Residues: CASSHSLLPGLAGVGVVETQYF.